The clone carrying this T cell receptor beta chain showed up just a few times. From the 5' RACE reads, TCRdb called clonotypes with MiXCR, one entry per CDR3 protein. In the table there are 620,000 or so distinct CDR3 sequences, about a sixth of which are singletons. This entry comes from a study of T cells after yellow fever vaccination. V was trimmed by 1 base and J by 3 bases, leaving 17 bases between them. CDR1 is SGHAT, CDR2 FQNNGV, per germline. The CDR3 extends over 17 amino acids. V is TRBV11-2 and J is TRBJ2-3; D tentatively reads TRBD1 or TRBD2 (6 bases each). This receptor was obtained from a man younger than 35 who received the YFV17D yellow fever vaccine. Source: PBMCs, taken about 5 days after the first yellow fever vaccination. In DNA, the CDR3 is TGTGCCAGCAGCTTAGGAGGAGGGGGGCCCTCGACAGATACGCAGTATTTT. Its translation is CASSLGGGGPSTDTQYF. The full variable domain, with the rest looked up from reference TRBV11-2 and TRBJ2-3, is EAGVAQSPRYKIIEKRQSVAFWCNPISGHATLYWYQQILGQGPKLLIQFQNNGVVDDSQLPKDRFSAERLKGVDSTLKIQPAKLEDSAVYLCASSLGGGGPSTDTQYFGPGTRLTVL.